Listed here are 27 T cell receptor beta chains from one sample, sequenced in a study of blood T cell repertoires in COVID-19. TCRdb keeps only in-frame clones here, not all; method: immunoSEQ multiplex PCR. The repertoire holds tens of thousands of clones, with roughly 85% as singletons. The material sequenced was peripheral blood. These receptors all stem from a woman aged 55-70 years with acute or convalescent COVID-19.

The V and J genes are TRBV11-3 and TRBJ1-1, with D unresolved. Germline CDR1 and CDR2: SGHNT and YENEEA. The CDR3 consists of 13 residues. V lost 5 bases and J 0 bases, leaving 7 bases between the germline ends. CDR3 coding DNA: TGTGCCAGCAGCCTGACACTGAACACTGAAGCTTTCTTT. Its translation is CASSLTLNTEAFF.

CDR3 in amino acids: CASSLQGGHGYTF. As DNA, the CDR3 is TGTGCCAGCAGCCTACAGGGCGGTCATGGCTACACCTTC. This chain joins TRBV3-1 (or the pseudogene TRBV3-2) and TRBJ1-2; perhaps TRBD1 as D (6 bases). Germline CDR1 is LGHDT and CDR2 is YNNKEL (reference sequence). This CDR3 spans 13 amino acids. V lost 4 bases to trimming and J lost 6 bases, with 12 bases between them.

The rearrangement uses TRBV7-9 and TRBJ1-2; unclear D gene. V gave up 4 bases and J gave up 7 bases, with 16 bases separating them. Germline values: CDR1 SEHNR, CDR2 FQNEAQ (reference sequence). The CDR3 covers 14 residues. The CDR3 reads CASSSKGGSRGYTF. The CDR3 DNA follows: TGTGCCAGCAGCTCTAAGGGAGGTTCTCGTGGCTACACCTTC.

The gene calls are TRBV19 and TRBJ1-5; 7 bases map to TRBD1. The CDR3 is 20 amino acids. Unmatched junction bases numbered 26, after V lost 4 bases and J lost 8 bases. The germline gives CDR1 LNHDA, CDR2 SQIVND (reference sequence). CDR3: CASSTGAVTGKSGGQKPQHF. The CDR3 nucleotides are TGTGCCAGTAGTACAGGGGCAGTCACGGGTAAATCAGGGGGGCAGAAGCCCCAGCATTTT.

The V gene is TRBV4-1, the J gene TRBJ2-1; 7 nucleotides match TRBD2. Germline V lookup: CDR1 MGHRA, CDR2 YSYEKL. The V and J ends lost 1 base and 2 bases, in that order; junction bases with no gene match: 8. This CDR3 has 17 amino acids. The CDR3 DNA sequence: TGCGCCAGCAGCCAAGGGGGCGGGAGACGTGCCTACAATGAGCAGTTCTTC. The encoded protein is CASSQGGGRRAYNEQFF.

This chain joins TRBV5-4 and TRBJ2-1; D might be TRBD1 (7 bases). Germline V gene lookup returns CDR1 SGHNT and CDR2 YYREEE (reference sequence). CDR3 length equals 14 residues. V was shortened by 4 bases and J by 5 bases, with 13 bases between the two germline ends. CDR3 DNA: TGTGCCAGCAGCCGCGGGACAGCCCACAATGAGCAGTTCTTC. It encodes CASSRGTAHNEQFF.

CDR3 in DNA: TGTGCCTGGAGTGTTATACAGTTTAGCAATCAGCCCCAGCATTTT. Encoded protein: CAWSVIQFSNQPQHF. The genes are TRBV30 and TRBJ1-5, with D hard to call. Trimming pared 0 bases from V and 0 bases from J, leaving 9 bases between. The CDR3 runs to 15 residues. Germline lookup yields CDR1 GTSNPN and CDR2 SVGIG (reference sequence).

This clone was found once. In nucleotides, the CDR3 is TGTGCCAGCAGCTTAAACACAGGGGGGAACTATGGCTACACCTTC. It specifies CASSLNTGGNYGYTF. J is TRBJ1-2 and V is TRBV7-2; 8 nucleotides align to TRBD1. V shed 2 bases and J 2 bases; nucleotides not matched to a gene: 4. The CDR3 runs to 15 residues. Germline CDR1 reads SGHTA; CDR2 reads FQGNSA.

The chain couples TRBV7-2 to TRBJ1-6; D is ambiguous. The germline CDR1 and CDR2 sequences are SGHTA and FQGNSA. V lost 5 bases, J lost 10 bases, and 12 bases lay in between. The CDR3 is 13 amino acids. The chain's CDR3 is CASSRPDTSPLHF. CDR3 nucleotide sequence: TGTGCCAGCAGCCGACCAGACACGTCACCCCTCCACTTT. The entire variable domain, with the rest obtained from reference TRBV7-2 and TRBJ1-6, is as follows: GAGVSQSPSNKVTEKGKDVELRCDPISGHTALYWYRQSLGQGLEFLIYFQGNSAPDKSGLPSDRFSAERTGGSVSTLTIQRTQQEDSAVYLCASSRPDTSPLHFGNGTRLTVT.

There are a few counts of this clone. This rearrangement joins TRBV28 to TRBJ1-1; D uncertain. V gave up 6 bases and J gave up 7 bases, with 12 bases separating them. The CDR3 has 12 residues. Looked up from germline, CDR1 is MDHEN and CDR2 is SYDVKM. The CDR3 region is CASRTSRGEAFF. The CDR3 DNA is TGTGCCAGCAGGACTAGTCGGGGTGAAGCTTTCTTT.

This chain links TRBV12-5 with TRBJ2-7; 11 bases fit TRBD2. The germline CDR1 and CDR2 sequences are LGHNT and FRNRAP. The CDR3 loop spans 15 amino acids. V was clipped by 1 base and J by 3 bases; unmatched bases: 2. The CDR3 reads CASGLGGTSGYEQYF. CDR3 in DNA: TGTGCTAGTGGTTTGGGGGGGACTAGCGGCTACGAGCAGTACTTC.

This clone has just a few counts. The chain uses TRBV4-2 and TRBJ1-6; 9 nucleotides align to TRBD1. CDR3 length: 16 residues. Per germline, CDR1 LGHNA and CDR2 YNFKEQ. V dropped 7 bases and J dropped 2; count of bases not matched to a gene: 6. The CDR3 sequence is CASTSRTGAYNSPLHF. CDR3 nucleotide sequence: TGTGCCAGCACCTCAAGGACAGGGGCCTATAATTCACCCCTCCACTTT.

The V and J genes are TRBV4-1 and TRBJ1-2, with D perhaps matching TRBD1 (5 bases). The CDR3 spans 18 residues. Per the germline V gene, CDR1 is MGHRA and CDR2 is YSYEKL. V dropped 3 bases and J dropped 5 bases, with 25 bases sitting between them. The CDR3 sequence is CASSQALRGGGREYGYTF. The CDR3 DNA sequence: TGCGCCAGCAGCCAGGCTTTACGCGGCGGGGGAAGAGAGTATGGCTACACCTTC.

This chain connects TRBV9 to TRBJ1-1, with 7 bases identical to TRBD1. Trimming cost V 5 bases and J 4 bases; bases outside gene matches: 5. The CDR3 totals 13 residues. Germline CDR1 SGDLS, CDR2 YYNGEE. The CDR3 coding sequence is TGTGCCAGCAGTATGACAGGGCTCACTGAAGCTTTCTTT. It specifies CASSMTGLTEAFF.

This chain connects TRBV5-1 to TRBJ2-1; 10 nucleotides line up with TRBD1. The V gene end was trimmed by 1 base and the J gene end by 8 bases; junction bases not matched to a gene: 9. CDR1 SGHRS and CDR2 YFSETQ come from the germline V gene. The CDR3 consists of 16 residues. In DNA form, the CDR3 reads TGCGCCAGCAGCTTGTGGGGGACAGGGGAATTGTATGAGCAGTTCTTC. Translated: CASSLWGTGELYEQFF.

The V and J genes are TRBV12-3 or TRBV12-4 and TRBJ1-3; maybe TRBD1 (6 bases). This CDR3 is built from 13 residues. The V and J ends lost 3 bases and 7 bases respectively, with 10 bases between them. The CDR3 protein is CASSFRQGNTIYF. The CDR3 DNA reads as TGTGCCAGCAGTTTTCGTCAGGGGAACACCATATATTTT.

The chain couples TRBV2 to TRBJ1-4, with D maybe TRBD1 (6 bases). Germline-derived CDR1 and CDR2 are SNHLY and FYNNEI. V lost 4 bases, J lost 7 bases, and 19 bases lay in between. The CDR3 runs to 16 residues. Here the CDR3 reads CASSAGTHIKGEKLFF. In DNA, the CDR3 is TGTGCCAGCAGTGCCGGGACACACATAAAGGGTGAAAAACTGTTTTTT.

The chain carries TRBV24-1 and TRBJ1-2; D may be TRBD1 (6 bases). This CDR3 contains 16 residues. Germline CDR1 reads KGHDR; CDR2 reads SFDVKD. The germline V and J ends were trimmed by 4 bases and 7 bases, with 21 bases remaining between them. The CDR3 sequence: CATSERTQGSSRGYTF. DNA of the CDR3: TGTGCCACCAGTGAGCGGACACAGGGTTCGTCTCGTGGCTACACCTTC.

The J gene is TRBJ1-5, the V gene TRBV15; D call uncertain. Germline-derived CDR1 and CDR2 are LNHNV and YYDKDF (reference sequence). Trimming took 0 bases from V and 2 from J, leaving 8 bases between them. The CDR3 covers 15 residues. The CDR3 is CATSRDRQGNQPQHF. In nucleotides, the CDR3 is TGTGCCACCAGCAGAGATCGGCAGGGCAATCAGCCCCAGCATTTT.

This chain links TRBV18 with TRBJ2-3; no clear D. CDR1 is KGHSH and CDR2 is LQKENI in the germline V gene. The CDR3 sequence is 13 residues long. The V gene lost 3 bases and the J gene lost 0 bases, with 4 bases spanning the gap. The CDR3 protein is CASSPQSTDTQYF. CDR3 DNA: TGTGCCAGCTCACCGCAGAGCACAGATACGCAGTATTTT.

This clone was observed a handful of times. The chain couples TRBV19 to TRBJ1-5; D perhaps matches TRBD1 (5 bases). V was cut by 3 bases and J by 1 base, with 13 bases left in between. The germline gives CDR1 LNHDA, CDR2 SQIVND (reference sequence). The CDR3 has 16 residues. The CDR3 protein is CASSILSGGSNQPQHF. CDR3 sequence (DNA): TGTGCCAGTAGTATCCTATCTGGGGGGAGCAATCAGCCCCAGCATTTT.

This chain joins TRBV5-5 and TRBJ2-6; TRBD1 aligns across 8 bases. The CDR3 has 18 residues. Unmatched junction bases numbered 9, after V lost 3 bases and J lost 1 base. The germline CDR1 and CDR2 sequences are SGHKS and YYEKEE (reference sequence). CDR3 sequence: CASSSPGQDHSGANVLTF. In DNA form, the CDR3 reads TGTGCCAGCAGCTCGCCGGGACAGGACCATTCTGGGGCCAACGTCCTGACTTTC.

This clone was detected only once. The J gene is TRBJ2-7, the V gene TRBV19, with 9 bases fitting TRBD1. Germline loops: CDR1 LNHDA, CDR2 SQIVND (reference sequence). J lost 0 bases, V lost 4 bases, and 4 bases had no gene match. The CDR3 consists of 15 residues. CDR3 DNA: TGTGCCAGTAGTACCCCGACAGGGGGCTCCTACGAGCAGTACTTC. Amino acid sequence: CASSTPTGGSYEQYF.

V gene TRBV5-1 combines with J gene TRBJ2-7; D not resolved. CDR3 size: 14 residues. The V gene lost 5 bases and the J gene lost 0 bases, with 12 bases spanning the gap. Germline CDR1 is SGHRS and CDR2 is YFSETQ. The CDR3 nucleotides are TGCGCCAGCAGTGACGCAAGGAGCTCCTACGAGCAGTACTTC. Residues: CASSDARSSYEQYF. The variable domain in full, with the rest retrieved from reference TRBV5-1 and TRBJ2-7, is KAGVTQTPRYLIKTRGQQVTLSCSPISGHRSVSWYQQTPGQGLQFLFEYFSETQRNKGNFPGRFSGRQFSNSRSEMNVSTLELGDSALYLCASSDARSSYEQYFGPGTRLTVT.

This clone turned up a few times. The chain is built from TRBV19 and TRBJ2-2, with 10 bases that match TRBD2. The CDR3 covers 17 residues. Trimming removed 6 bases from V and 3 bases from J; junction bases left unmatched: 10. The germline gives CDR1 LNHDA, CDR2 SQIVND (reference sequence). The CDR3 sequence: CASRKGLGLADTGELFF. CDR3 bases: TGTGCCAGTAGGAAAGGACTAGGACTAGCGGACACCGGGGAGCTGTTTTTT.

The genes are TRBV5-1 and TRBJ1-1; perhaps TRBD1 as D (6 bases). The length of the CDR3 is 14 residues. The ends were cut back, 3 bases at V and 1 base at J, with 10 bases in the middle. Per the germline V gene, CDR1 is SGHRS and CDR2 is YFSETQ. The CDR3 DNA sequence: TGCGCCAGCAGCTGGACAGATTCGAACACTGAAGCTTTCTTT. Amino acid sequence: CASSWTDSNTEAFF. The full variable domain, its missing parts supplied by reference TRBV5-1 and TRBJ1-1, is KAGVTQTPRYLIKTRGQQVTLSCSPISGHRSVSWYQQTPGQGLQFLFEYFSETQRNKGNFPGRFSGRQFSNSRSEMNVSTLELGDSALYLCASSWTDSNTEAFFGQGTRLTVV.

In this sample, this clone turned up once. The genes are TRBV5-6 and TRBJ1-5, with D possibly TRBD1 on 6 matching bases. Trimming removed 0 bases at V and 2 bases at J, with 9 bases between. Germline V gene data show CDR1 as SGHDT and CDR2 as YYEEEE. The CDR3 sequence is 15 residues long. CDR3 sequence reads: CASSLGAGGNQPQHF. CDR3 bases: TGTGCCAGCAGCTTGGGGGCAGGGGGCAATCAGCCCCAGCATTTT. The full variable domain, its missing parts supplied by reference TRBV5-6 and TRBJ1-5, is DAGVTQSPTHLIKTRGQQVTLRCSPKSGHDTVSWYQQALGQGPQFIFQYYEEEERQRGNFPDRFSGHQFPNYSSELNVNALLLGDSALYLCASSLGAGGNQPQHFGDGTRLSIL.